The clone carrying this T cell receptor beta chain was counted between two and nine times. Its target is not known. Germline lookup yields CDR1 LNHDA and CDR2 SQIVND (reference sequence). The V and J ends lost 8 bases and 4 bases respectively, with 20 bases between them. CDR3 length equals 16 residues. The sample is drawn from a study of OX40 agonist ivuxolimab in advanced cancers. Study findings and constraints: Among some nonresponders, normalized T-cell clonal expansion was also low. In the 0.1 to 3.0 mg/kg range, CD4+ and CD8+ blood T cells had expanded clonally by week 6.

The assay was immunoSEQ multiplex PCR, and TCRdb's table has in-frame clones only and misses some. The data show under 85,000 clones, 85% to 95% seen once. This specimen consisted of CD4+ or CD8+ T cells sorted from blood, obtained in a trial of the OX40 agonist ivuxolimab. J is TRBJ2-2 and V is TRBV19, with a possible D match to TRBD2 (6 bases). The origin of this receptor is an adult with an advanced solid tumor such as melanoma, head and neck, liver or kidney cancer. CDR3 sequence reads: CASYSTGGKGTGELFF. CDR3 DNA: TGTGCCAGTTATTCCACCGGGGGAAAAGGCACCGGGGAGCTGTTTTTT. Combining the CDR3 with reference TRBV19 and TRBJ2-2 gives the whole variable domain DGGITQSPKYLFRKEGQNVTLSCEQNLNHDAMYWYRQDPGQGLRLIYYSQIVNDFQKGDIAEGYSVSREKKESFPLTVTSAQKNPTAFYLCASYSTGGKGTGELFFGEGSRLTVL.